A single sample gave rise to the 8 T cell receptor beta chains below, sequenced in a study of T-cell memory formation after mild COVID-19. One entry per CDR3 protein results from TCRdb running MiXCR on the 5' RACE reads. This sample has tens of thousands of distinct CDR3 sequences, with 20% to 25% found just once. The sample was PBMCs or a T cell subset sorted from them (not recorded which). The source of these receptors is an adult who had mild COVID-19 (a few samples of this study predate the infection). Cell type and time point are not known.

This clonotype was found a few times. One base away lies a much larger clone, so this may be a sequencing read error. This rearrangement joins TRBV4-2 to TRBJ2-2; the match to TRBD2 covers 12 bases. Germline values: CDR1 LGHNA, CDR2 YNFKEQ. This CDR3 is 18 amino acids long. V was pared by 3 bases and J by 6 bases, with 11 bases of the junction left unmatched. The CDR3 coding sequence is TGTGCCAGCAGCCAGACCCTAGCGGGAGGGCAAGGTTCCGGGGAGCTGTTTTTT. This gives the protein CASSQTLAGGQGSGELFF.

Many counts were recorded for this clonotype. This chain links TRBV20-1 with TRBJ2-3; TRBD1 might be the D (6 bases). Germline assignment: CDR1 DFQATT and CDR2 SNEGSKA (reference sequence). The CDR3 runs to 15 residues. Trimming removed 5 bases at V and 2 bases at J, with 17 bases between. CDR3 sequence reads: CSAGPPGQNTDTQYF. DNA for the CDR3: TGCAGTGCTGGCCCTCCGGGACAAAACACAGATACGCAGTATTTT.

There are many counts of this clonotype. This chain uses TRBV12-3 or TRBV12-4 with TRBJ1-5, with TRBD1 as a possible D gene (5 bases). V dropped 4 bases and J dropped 5 bases, with 9 bases sitting between them. This CDR3 contains 13 residues. The CDR3 nucleotides read TGTGCCAGCAGTTCAGGGCGGTATCAGCCCCAGCATTTT. Translating gives CASSSGRYQPQHF.

The chain uses TRBV4-2 and TRBJ1-2; TRBD1 might be the D (6 bases). The ends were cut back, 4 bases at V and 4 bases at J, with 13 bases in the middle. The CDR3 sequence is 14 residues long. Germline CDR1 reads LGHNA; CDR2 reads YNFKEQ. The CDR3 protein is CASSPPGDLYGYTF. As DNA, the CDR3 is TGTGCCAGCAGCCCCCCAGGGGACCTCTATGGCTACACCTTC.

This clonotype has ten or more counts. This sequence joins TRBV6-2 or TRBV6-3 and TRBJ1-5; D is unresolved. V was cut by 6 bases and J by 2 bases, with 17 bases left in between. CDR3 length: 16 amino acids. Germline CDR1 MNHEY, CDR2 SVGEGT. CDR3 coding DNA: TGTGCCAGCAGGATAGGCCCCGGACGGGGCAATCAGCCCCAGCATTTT. This gives the protein CASRIGPGRGNQPQHF.

This clonotype was seen ten or more times. The chain has TRBV28 and TRBJ2-7, with D possibly TRBD2 on 7 matching bases. Germline CDR1 is MDHEN and CDR2 is SYDVKM. This CDR3 spans 15 amino acids. V lost 6 bases, J lost 3 bases, and 18 bases lay in between. As DNA, the CDR3 is TGTGCCAGCAGGAGAGGGGGGGAGCCACACTACGAGCAGTACTTC. As protein: CASRRGGEPHYEQYF.

This clonotype has more than one count but fewer than ten. V usage is TRBV9 and J usage is TRBJ2-5; D possibly corresponds to TRBD2 (6 bases). There are 16 residues in the CDR3. Germline V lookup: CDR1 SGDLS, CDR2 YYNGEE. With 3 bases removed from V and 5 bases from J, the gap between germline ends came to 20 bases. CDR3 in amino acids: CASSEDTGAPEETQYF. DNA of the CDR3: TGTGCCAGCAGCGAGGATACGGGAGCTCCGGAGGAGACCCAGTACTTC. Full variable domain (rest looked up from reference TRBV9 and TRBJ2-5): DSGVTQTPKHLITATGQRVTLRCSPRSGDLSVYWYQQSLDQGLQFLIQYYNGEERAKGNILERFSAQQFPDLHSELNLSSLELGDSALYFCASSEDTGAPEETQYFGPGTRLLVL.

This clonotype was found many times. The rearrangement uses TRBV10-3 and TRBJ1-2; 7 nucleotides align to TRBD1. Trimming at V came to 3 bases and at J to 6 bases, leaving 13 bases not matched to a gene. Germline values: CDR1 ENHRY, CDR2 SYGVKD. The CDR3 extends over 16 amino acids. The CDR3 reads CAISEGTAGAIDGYTF. CDR3 sequence (DNA): TGTGCCATCAGTGAAGGGACAGCCGGGGCCATCGATGGCTACACCTTC.